These 6 T cell receptor beta chains were sequenced from one sample in a study of cytomegalovirus exposure and HLA in healthy donors. A multiplex PCR was run with 60 Vbeta primers and 13 Jbeta primers. Sequencing used immunoSEQ multiplex PCR; TCRdb keeps in-frame clones, though not all of them. The sample contains under 150,000 clones, nearly 85% of which appear only once. Sequencing was performed on PBMCs. These receptors came from a male donor in good health and CMV-seronegative.

This clone showed up just once. V is TRBV19 and J is TRBJ1-2; TRBD1 aligns across 10 bases. V was pared by 6 bases and J by 2 bases, with 3 bases of the junction left unmatched. The CDR3 contains 14 residues. Germline-derived CDR1 and CDR2 are LNHDA and SQIVND (reference sequence). The CDR3 here is CASRRQGANYGYTF. The CDR3 region has the DNA TGTGCCAGTAGACGACAGGGGGCGAACTATGGCTACACCTTC.

This clone was detected once. V gene TRBV10-3 combines with J gene TRBJ1-2; D perhaps matches TRBD1 (5 bases). CDR1 and CDR2 (germline): ENHRY, SYGVKD. This CDR3 has 12 amino acids. V was clipped by 7 bases and J by 7 bases, with 13 bases between them. CDR3 DNA sequence: TGTGCCATCAACGGGGGGATTGGTGGCTACACCTTC. Translated: CAINGGIGGYTF.

CDR3 in DNA: TGTGCCAGCAGTTGGGCGTCTGGCCAGTACTTC. It encodes CASSWASGQYF. The rearrangement joins TRBV5-8 to TRBJ2-5; D ambiguous. The V gene's germline CDR1 is SGHTS and CDR2 YDEGEE. V lost 5 bases to trimming and J lost 10 bases, with 12 bases between them. This CDR3 comprises 11 residues.

The chain links TRBV11-3 to TRBJ2-3; 9 bases fit TRBD1. CDR3 length equals 14 residues. V shed 5 bases and J 3 bases; nucleotides not matched to a gene: 3. Germline assignment: CDR1 SGHNT and CDR2 YENEEA. The DNA of the CDR3 is TGTGCCAGCAGCGTGGGACAGGGTACAGATACGCAGTATTTT. Translated, it gives CASSVGQGTDTQYF.

The chain couples TRBV6-5 to TRBJ2-5, with a tentative D call TRBD2 (6 bases). This CDR3 has 15 amino acids. V lost 2 bases, J lost 2 bases, and 12 bases lay in between. Germline V gene sequence: CDR1 MNHEY, CDR2 SVGAGI. The CDR3 reads CASSYGGSQQETQYF. The CDR3 nucleotides are TGTGCCAGCAGTTACGGGGGGAGCCAACAAGAGACCCAGTACTTC.

The genes are TRBV6-5 and TRBJ1-2; tentatively, D is TRBD1 (6 bases). The CDR3 spans 12 residues. CDR1 and CDR2 (germline): MNHEY, SVGAGI. V was shortened by 8 bases and J by 3 bases, with 10 bases between the two germline ends. CDR3 DNA sequence: TGTGCCAGCTTTACAGGGTACTATGGCTACACCTTC. It is translated as CASFTGYYGYTF.